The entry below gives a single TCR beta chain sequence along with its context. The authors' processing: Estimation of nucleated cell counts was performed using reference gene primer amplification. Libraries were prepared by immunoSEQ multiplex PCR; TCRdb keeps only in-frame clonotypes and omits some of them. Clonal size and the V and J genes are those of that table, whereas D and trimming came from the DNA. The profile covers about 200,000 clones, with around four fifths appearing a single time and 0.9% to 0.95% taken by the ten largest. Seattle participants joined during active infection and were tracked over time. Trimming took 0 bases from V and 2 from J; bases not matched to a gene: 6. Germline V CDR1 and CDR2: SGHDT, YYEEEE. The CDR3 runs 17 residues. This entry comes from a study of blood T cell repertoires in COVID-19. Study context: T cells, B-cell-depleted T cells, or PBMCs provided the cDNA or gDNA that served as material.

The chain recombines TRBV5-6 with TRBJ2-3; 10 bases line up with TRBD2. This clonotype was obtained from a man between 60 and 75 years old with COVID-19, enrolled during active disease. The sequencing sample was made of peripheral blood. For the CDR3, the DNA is TGTGCCAGCAGCTTGGTTACTAGCGGGAAACACACAGATACGCAGTATTTT. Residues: CASSLVTSGKHTDTQYF.